This record looks at one T cell receptor (beta chain) sequence and its context. Its antigen is unknown. The tumor samples were collected prior to definitive surgery or chemotherapy. The data were obtained in a study of high-grade serous ovarian cancer treatment subgroups. The CDR3 extends over 10 amino acids. Trimming shortened V by 4 bases and J by 7 bases, and 7 bases separated the two germline ends. Germline CDR1 and CDR2: DFQATT and SNEGSKA (reference sequence). The table came from immunoSEQ multiplex PCR; TCRdb's copy has only in-frame clones and leaves some out. The sample yields around 1,200 clones, over 60% seen once. General study points: Only CDR3 was analyzed; CDR1 and CDR2 were not.

This sequence originates from a human donor with high-grade serous ovarian cancer. The rearrangement links TRBV20-1 to TRBJ1-1; D gene uncertain. The sequenced sample was tumor tissue. CDR3 bases: TGCAGTGCTAAGGCGGGTGAAGCTTTCTTT. This codes for CSAKAGEAFF.